The present TCR beta chain was sequenced within a study of blood T cell repertoires in COVID-19. Only in-frame clones appear in the TCRdb table, and some are missing; sequencing was by immunoSEQ multiplex PCR. The data contain 300,000 or so clones, under 90% of them singletons. The CDR3 runs to 12 residues. With 5 bases clipped from V and 8 bases from J, the junction kept 5 bases outside the gene matches. Germline lookup yields CDR1 SGHNT and CDR2 YYREEE (reference sequence). This clone was detected only a few times. Patients of the Seattle cohort, enrolled during active infection, were followed longitudinally.

This TCR derives from a woman aged 30 to 39 with COVID-19, enrolled during active disease. The chain couples TRBV5-4 to TRBJ1-1, with 8 bases identical to TRBD1. Sequences were obtained from peripheral blood. The CDR3 DNA reads as TGTGCCAGCAGACCAGGGGGCGGGGAAGCTTTCTTT. It is translated as CASRPGGGEAFF.